This record covers a single TCR beta chain. Profiled with immunoSEQ multiplex PCR; TCRdb holds only in-frame clones, not every one. The sample holds under 500,000 clones, 80% to 95% seen once. This CDR3 is 21 amino acids long. With 1 base clipped from V and 2 bases from J, the junction kept 18 bases outside the gene matches. Germline V gives CDR1 MGHRA, CDR2 YSYEKL. Documented treatment: approximately 18 received Ad26.COV2.S at low or high dose, single or two shots; 5 received placebo; per-sample allocation not given. Samples analyzed were those drawn on day 63 after the first vaccine or placebo injection. This vaccine is an Ad26 vector that expresses the Wuhan-strain SARS-CoV-2 spike. The sample belongs to a study of Ad26.COV2.S vaccination and SARS-CoV-2 variants.

This chain uses TRBV4-1 with TRBJ1-4; 8 bases are shared with TRBD1. The TCR comes from a person between 18 and 65 years old who received the Ad26.COV2.S COVID-19 vaccine or a placebo. The sequencing here drew on peripheral blood, taken in a trial of Ad26.COV2.S vaccine versus placebo. CDR3 region: CASSQGLRLWGQEATNEKLFF. The CDR3 nucleotides are TGCGCCAGCAGCCAAGGCCTTCGGCTGTGGGGACAGGAAGCCACTAATGAAAAACTGTTTTTT.